This is a list of T cell receptor beta chains from one sample in a study of human T cells and chemical hapten exposure. TCRdb called the 5' RACE reads again in MiXCR, with one record for every CDR3 protein. The top ten clones hold around 2.7% of a sample with under 150,000 distinct CDR3 sequences, around 20% of them seen once. The receptors shown here come from a human donor in good health. Each CDR3 is given with its conserved first and last residue. The D gene is left open where the match is weak. Some rows have no size entry. The others give once, few or many, or a class for an expanded clone.

>NA|TRBJ1-6|TRBV2|NA|15
CASNLRTENNSPLHF
TGTGCCAGCAATCTTCGGACAGAAAATAATTCACCCCTCCACTTT
>NA|TRBJ2-5|TRBV29-1|NA|12
CSVEGGIETQYF
TGCAGCGTTGAAGGGGGCATAGAGACCCAGTACTTC
>few|TRBJ2-7|TRBV28|NA|13
CASRGDPTYEQYF
TGTGCCAGCAGGGGAGACCCCACCTACGAGCAGTACTTC
>NA|TRBJ2-2|TRBV29-1|NA|13
CSVDGSDTGELFF
TGCAGCGTCGACGGGTCAGACACCGGGGAGCTGTTTTTT
>few|TRBJ1-2|TRBV6-6|TRBD1|17
CASRGPDRGPRYYGYTF
TGTGCCAGCAGGGGCCCGGACAGGGGGCCGCGATACTATGGCTACACCTTC
>NA|TRBJ1-1|TRBV20-1|NA|15
CSARAGFVGNTEAFF
TGCAGTGCTAGAGCCGGGTTCGTTGGGAACACTGAAGCTTTCTTT
>NA|TRBJ1-5|TRBV5-5|NA|15
CASSLGATRNQPQHF
TGTGCCAGCAGCTTGGGGGCCACTAGAAATCAGCCCCAGCATTTT
>NA|TRBJ2-2|TRBV5-1|NA|14
CASSQTGITGELFF
TGCGCCAGCAGCCAAACAGGGATCACCGGGGAGCTGTTTTTT
>NA|TRBJ2-7|TRBV19|NA|13
CASSISQGYEQYF
TGTGCCAGTAGTATTTCACAGGGCTACGAGCAGTACTTC
>NA|TRBJ1-5|TRBV7-2|NA|15
CASSLEWAGNQPQHF
TGTGCCAGCAGCTTAGAATGGGCGGGAAATCAGCCCCAGCATTTT
>NA|TRBJ1-1|TRBV7-9|NA|12
CASSLEGREAFF
TGTGCCAGCAGCTTAGAAGGGAGAGAAGCTTTCTTT
>few|TRBJ2-2|TRBV4-1|NA|13
CASSHDNTGELFF
TGCGCCAGCAGCCACGATAATACCGGGGAGCTGTTTTTT
>once|TRBJ1-6|TRBV12-3/TRBV12-4|NA|11
CASSSHSPLHF
TGTGCCAGCAGTTCACATTCACCCCTCCACTTT
>NA|TRBJ2-3|TRBV9|NA|14
CASSVGGRPDTQYF
TGTGCCAGCAGCGTAGGGGGCAGGCCAGATACGCAGTATTTT
>NA|TRBJ1-2|TRBV29-1|NA|11
CSGGSSYGYTF
TGCAGCGGAGGCAGTTCCTATGGCTACACCTTC
>few|TRBJ1-4|TRBV28|NA|14
CASSMDATNEKLFF
TGTGCCAGCAGTATGGATGCAACTAATGAAAAACTGTTTTTT
>few|TRBJ2-3|TRBV5-1|NA|15
CASSLGRGASDTQYF
TGCGCCAGCAGCTTAGGTAGAGGAGCCTCTGATACGCAGTATTTT
>many|TRBJ2-5|TRBV7-9|TRBD1|15
CASSKDRGQLETQYF
TGTGCCAGCAGCAAGGACAGGGGGCAGCTTGAGACCCAGTACTTC
>NA|TRBJ2-5|TRBV7-8|TRBD2|13
CASSAGLAETQYF
TGTGCCAGCAGCGCCGGACTAGCAGAGACCCAGTACTTC
>NA|TRBJ2-7|TRBV4-2|NA|16
CASSQGYEREYKEQYF
TGTGCCAGCAGCCAGGGATATGAACGGGAGTATAAGGAGCAGTACTTC
>few|TRBJ2-2|TRBV6-5|TRBD1|13
CASSYGTGRELFF
TGTGCCAGCAGTTACGGGACAGGCCGGGAGCTGTTTTTT
>few|TRBJ1-4|TRBV3-1|NA|15
CASSQEVRPPEKLFF
TGTGCCAGCAGCCAAGAGGTTCGGCCTCCTGAAAAACTGTTTTTT
>NA|TRBJ2-1|TRBV12-3/TRBV12-4|NA|12
CASSPPLRRQFF
TGTGCCAGCAGTCCCCCGTTAAGGAGGCAGTTCTTC
>many|TRBJ1-2|TRBV28|NA|12
CASSTLQYGYTF
TGTGCCAGCAGCACCCTCCAGTATGGCTACACCTTC
>few|TRBJ2-5|TRBV27|NA|14
CASSLAGRRGTQYF
TGTGCCAGCAGTTTAGCAGGGAGGCGAGGGACCCAGTACTTC